The clone carrying this T cell receptor (beta chain) was counted a single time. No antigen is known for it. Generated by immunoSEQ multiplex PCR, the TCRdb table keeps only in-frame clones and is missing some. The table includes 90,000 to 130,000 clones, around 84% detected once. Chemo-refractory metastatic non-small-cell lung cancer patients received focal radiation with ipilimumab CTLA-4 blockade. This sample was taken from a study of radiotherapy plus CTLA-4 blockade in lung cancer. At the level of the study: More than 15% of enrolled patients responded objectively, and roughly 31% had disease control.

Study conclusions and caveats: Among blood TCR repertoires after radiotherapy plus ipilimumab, tumor-derived clones expanded.

The sample consisted of peripheral blood, taken from a patient treated with radiotherapy plus ipilimumab. This TCR derives from a human donor with non-small cell lung cancer that progressed on radiotherapy plus ipilimumab. Some clones in this sample may be carry-over from other donors' samples.

The CDR3 bases are TGTGCCAGCAGCTTAATAGGGGACACTGAAGCTTTCTTT. It yields the protein CASSLIGDTEAFF. This rearrangement joins TRBV11-1 to TRBJ1-1; TRBD1 might be the D (5 bases). The CDR3 has 13 residues. Germline CDR1 reads SGHAT; CDR2 reads FQDESV (reference sequence). The ends were cut back, 2 bases at V and 3 bases at J, with 7 bases in the middle.